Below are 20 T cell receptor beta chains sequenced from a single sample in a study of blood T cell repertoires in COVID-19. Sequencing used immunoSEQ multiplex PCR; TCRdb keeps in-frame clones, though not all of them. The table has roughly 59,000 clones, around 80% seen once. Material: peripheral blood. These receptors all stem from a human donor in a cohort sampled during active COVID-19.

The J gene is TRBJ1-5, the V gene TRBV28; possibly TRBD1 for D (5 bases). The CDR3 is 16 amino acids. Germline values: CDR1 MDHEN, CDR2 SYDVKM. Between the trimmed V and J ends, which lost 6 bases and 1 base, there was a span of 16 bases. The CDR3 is CASSLEGEGSNQPQHF. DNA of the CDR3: TGTGCCAGCAGCCTGGAAGGGGAGGGGAGCAATCAGCCCCAGCATTTT.

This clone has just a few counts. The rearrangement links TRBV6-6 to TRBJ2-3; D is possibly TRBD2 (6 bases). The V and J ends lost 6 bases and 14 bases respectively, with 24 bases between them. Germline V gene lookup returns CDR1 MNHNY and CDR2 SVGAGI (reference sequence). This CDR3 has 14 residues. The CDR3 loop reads CASSNPTGLEGLYF. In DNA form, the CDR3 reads TGTGCCAGCAGCAACCCTACGGGTCTGGAGGGACTGTATTTT.

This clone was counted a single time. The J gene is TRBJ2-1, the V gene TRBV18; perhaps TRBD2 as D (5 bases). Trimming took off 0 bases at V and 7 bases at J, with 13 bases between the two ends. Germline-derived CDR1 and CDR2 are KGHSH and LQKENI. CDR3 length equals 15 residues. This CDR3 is CASSPPVGTGNEQFF. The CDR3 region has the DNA TGTGCCAGCTCACCACCTGTGGGAACGGGGAATGAGCAGTTCTTC.

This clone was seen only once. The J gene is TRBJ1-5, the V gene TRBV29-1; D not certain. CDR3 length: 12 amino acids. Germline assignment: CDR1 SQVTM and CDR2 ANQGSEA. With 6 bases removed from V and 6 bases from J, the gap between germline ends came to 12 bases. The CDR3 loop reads CSVKASGQPQHF. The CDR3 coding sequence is TGCAGCGTCAAGGCGTCGGGTCAGCCCCAGCATTTT.

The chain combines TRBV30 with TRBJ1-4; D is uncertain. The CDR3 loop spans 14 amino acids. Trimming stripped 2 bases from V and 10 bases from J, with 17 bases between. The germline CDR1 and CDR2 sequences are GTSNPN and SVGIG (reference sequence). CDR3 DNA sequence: TGTGCCTGGAGTAACACCCGGGTGTCGGTAAAACTGTTTTTT. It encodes CAWSNTRVSVKLFF.

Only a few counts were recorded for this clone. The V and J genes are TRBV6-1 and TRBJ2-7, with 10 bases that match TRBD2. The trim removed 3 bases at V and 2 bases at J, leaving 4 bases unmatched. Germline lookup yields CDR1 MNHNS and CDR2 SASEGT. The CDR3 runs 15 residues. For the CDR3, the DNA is TGTGCCAGCAGTGAGCTAGCGGGAGTGGCCTACGAGCAGTACTTC. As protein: CASSELAGVAYEQYF.

CDR3 nucleotide sequence: TGTGCCAGCAGAGTTTCCGGGGGGAACACTGAAGCTTTCTTT. Residues: CASRVSGGNTEAFF. The J gene is TRBJ1-1, the V gene TRBV27, with D possibly being TRBD1 (5 bases). Trimming pared 6 bases from V and 1 base from J, leaving 12 bases between. Germline V gene data show CDR1 as MNHEY and CDR2 as SMNVEV (reference sequence). This CDR3 has 14 amino acids.

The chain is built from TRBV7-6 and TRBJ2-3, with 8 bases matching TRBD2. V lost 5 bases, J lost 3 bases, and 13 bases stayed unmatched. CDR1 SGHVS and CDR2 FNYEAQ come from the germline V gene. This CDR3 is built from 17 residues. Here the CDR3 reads CASSPGPAGDITDTQYF. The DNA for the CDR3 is TGTGCCAGCAGCCCGGGCCCAGCGGGAGATATTACAGATACGCAGTATTTT. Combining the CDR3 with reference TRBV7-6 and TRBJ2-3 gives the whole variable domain GAGVSQSPRYKVTKRGQDVALRCDPISGHVSLYWYRQALGQGPEFLTYFNYEAQQDKSGLPNDRFSAERPEGSISTLTIQRTEQRDSAMYRCASSPGPAGDITDTQYFGPGTRLTVL.

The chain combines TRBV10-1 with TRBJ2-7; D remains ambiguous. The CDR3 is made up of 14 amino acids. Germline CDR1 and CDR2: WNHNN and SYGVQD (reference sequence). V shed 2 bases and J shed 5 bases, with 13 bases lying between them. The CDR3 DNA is TGCGCCAGCAGTGAGACCGGGTTCTCGGACGAGCAGTACTTC. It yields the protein CASSETGFSDEQYF.

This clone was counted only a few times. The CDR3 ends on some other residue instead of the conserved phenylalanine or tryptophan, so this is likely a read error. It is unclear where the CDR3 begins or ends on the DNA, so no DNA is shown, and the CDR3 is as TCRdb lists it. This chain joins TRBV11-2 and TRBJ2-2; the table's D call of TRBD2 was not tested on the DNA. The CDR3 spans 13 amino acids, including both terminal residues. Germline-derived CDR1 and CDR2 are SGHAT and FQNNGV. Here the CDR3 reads CASSLGLLAGAEL.

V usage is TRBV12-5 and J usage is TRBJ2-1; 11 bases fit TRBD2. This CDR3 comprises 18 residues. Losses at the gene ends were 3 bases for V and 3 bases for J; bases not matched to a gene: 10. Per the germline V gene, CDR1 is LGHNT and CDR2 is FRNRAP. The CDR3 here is CASGFQSTLAGGYNEQFF. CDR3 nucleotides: TGTGCTAGTGGTTTCCAATCAACTCTAGCGGGAGGCTACAATGAGCAGTTCTTC. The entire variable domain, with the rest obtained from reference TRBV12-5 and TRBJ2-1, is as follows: DARVTQTPRHKVTEMGQEVTMRCQPILGHNTVFWYRQTMMQGLELLAYFRNRAPLDDSGMPKDRFSAEMPDATLATLKIQPSEPRDSAVYFCASGFQSTLAGGYNEQFFGPGTRLTVL.

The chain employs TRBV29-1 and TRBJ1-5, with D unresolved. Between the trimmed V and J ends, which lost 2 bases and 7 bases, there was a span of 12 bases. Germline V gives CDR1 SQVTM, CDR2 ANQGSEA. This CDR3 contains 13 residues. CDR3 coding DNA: TGCAGCGTTGAATCACGGGTCGGGCAGCCCCAGCATTTT. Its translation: CSVESRVGQPQHF.

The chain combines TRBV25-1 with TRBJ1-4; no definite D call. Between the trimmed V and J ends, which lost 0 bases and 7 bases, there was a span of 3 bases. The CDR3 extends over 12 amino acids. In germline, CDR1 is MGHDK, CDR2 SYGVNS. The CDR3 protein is CASSEYSEKLFF. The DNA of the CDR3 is TGTGCCAGCAGTGAATACAGTGAAAAACTGTTTTTT.

In nucleotides, the CDR3 is TGTGCCAGCAGCCCGTTGTACGAGCAGTACTTC. Amino acids: CASSPLYEQYF. The V and J genes are TRBV7-9 and TRBJ2-7; no clear D. V was clipped by 5 bases and J by 4 bases, with 6 bases between them. Per germline, CDR1 SEHNR and CDR2 FQNEAQ (reference sequence). CDR3 length equals 11 residues.

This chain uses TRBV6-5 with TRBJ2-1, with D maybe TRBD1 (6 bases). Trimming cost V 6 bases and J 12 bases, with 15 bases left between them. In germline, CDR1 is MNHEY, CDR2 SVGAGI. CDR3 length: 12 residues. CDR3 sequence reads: CASRDRKERQFF. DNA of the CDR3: TGTGCCAGCAGGGACAGAAAGGAACGGCAGTTCTTC.

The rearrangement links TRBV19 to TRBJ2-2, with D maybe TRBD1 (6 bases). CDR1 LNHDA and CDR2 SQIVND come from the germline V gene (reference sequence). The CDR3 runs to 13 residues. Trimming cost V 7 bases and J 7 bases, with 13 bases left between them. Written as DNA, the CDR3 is TGTGCCAGTACAGGGGCCTACGGCGGGGAGCTGTTTTTT. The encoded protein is CASTGAYGGELFF.

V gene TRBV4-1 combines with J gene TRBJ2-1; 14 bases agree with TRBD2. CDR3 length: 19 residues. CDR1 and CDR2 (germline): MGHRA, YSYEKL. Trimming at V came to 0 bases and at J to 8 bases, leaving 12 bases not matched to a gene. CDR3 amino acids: CASSQDGTGGLAGGDEQFF. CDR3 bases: TGCGCCAGCAGCCAAGATGGCACGGGAGGACTAGCGGGGGGCGATGAGCAGTTCTTC.

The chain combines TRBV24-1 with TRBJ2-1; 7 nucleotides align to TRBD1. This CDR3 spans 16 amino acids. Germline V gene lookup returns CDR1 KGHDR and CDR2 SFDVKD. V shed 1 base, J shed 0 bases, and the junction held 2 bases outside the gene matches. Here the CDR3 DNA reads TGTGCCACCAGTGATTTCAGGGGGAGCTCCTACAATGAGCAGTTCTTC. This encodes CATSDFRGSSYNEQFF.

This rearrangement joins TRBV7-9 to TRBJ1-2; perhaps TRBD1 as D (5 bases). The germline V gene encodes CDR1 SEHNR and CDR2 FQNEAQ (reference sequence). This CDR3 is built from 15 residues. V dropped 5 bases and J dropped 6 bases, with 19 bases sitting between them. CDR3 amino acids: CASSQIGGETNGYTF. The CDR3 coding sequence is TGTGCCAGCAGCCAGATCGGGGGGGAAACCAATGGCTACACCTTC.

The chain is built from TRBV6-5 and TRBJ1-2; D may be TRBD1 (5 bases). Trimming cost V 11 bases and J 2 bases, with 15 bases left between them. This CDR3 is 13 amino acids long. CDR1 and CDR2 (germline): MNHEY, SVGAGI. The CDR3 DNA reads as TGTGCCGCCCTTGGGGGGAGCAACTATGGCTACACCTTC. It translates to CAALGGSNYGYTF.